The 28 T cell receptor beta chains given below trace back to one sample, sequenced in a study of blood T cell repertoires in COVID-19. Repertoires were generated with immunoSEQ multiplex PCR, while TCRdb's copy carries only in-frame clones and drops some. This sample carries roughly 120,000 clones, roughly 89% of them seen once, and the ten largest clones take about 4%. Sample: peripheral blood. These receptors were collected from a woman aged 55-70 years with COVID-19, enrolled during active disease.

This rearrangement joins TRBV3-1 (or the pseudogene TRBV3-2) to TRBJ2-7, with a possible D match to TRBD2 (6 bases). Germline loops: CDR1 LGHDT, CDR2 YNNKEL (reference sequence). This CDR3 spans 16 amino acids. V shed 4 bases and J shed 2 bases, with 18 bases lying between them. CDR3 protein: CASSPPGLATTYEQYF. The CDR3, as DNA: TGTGCCAGCAGCCCCCCGGGACTTGCCACAACCTACGAGCAGTACTTC.

The chain has TRBV2 and TRBJ1-5; perhaps TRBD1 as D (6 bases). The CDR3 is 15 residues long. Germline V gives CDR1 SNHLY, CDR2 FYNNEI. The V and J ends lost 6 bases and 4 bases respectively, with 16 bases between them. CDR3 amino acids: CASRSTGTRNQPQHF. CDR3 nucleotides: TGTGCCAGCAGATCCACCGGGACAAGAAATCAGCCCCAGCATTTT.

The chain employs TRBV7-2 and TRBJ1-6; D is perhaps TRBD1 (6 bases). The germline V gene encodes CDR1 SGHTA and CDR2 FQGNSA. The CDR3 loop spans 15 amino acids. Trimming left V 5 bases short and J 6 bases short, with 14 bases between. The CDR3 coding sequence is TGTGCCAGCAGCCCCGGGACATATGTTAATTCACCCCTCCACTTT. It specifies CASSPGTYVNSPLHF.

The chain couples TRBV6-5 to TRBJ2-6, with 7 bases lining up with TRBD2. The CDR3 sequence is 14 residues long. Per the germline V gene, CDR1 is MNHEY and CDR2 is SVGAGI. V was pared by 8 bases and J by 1 base, with 2 bases of the junction left unmatched. As DNA, the CDR3 is TGTGCCAGCGAGCGGGATTCTGGGGCCAACGTCCTGACTTTC. This encodes CASERDSGANVLTF.

This chain uses TRBV9 with TRBJ2-5; TRBD1 is a possible D gene (6 bases). V was pared by 2 bases and J by 4 bases, with 12 bases between. Germline lookup yields CDR1 SGDLS and CDR2 YYNGEE. This CDR3 has 14 amino acids. CDR3 residues: CASSVGTSGETQYF. DNA for the CDR3: TGTGCCAGCAGCGTTGGGACAAGTGGAGAGACCCAGTACTTC.

CDR3 sequence: CASSKNLGGSPGGETDTQYF. The CDR3 coding sequence is TGTGCCAGCAGCAAAAACCTCGGGGGCTCCCCAGGGGGCGAGACAGATACGCAGTATTTT. The J gene is TRBJ2-3, the V gene TRBV21-1; no DNA check was done on the table's D call, TRBD1. TRBV21-1 is a listed pseudogene. The CDR3 has 20 residues.

The CDR3 protein is CASSSSGGAYNEQFF. As DNA, the CDR3 is TGCGCCAGCAGCTCCAGCGGGGGGGCCTACAATGAGCAGTTCTTC. The J gene is TRBJ2-1, the V gene TRBV4-1, with TRBD2 matching 10 bases. Germline-derived CDR1 and CDR2 are MGHRA and YSYEKL. The CDR3 totals 15 residues. V was pared by 5 bases and J by 2 bases, with 3 bases of the junction left unmatched.

The chain links TRBV18 to TRBJ1-2; a possible D gene is TRBD1 (6 bases). Germline CDR1 is KGHSH and CDR2 is LQKENI. Trimming cost V 5 bases and J 5 bases, with 27 bases left between them. The length of the CDR3 is 18 residues. In nucleotides, the CDR3 is TGTGCCAGCTCAAGTGTGGTCACCCGGACAGAAGGCCTTTATGGCTACACCTTC. This encodes CASSSVVTRTEGLYGYTF. Full variable domain (outside the CDR3, taken from reference TRBV18 and TRBJ1-2): NAGVMQNPRHLVRRRGQEARLRCSPMKGHSHVYWYRQLPEEGLKFMVYLQKENIIDESGMPKERFSAEFPKEGPSILRIQQVVRGDSAAYFCASSSVVTRTEGLYGYTFGSGTRLTVV.

V usage is TRBV2 and J usage is TRBJ2-5, with D possibly TRBD2 on 6 matching bases. V lost 0 bases, J lost 1 base, and 12 bases lay in between. Germline loops: CDR1 SNHLY, CDR2 FYNNEI. The CDR3 covers 16 residues. CDR3 bases: TGTGCCAGCAGTGAAGCAGCACTAGCACCCCAAGAGACCCAGTACTTC. Amino acid sequence: CASSEAALAPQETQYF.

The J gene is TRBJ2-1, the V gene TRBV28; possible D gene TRBD2, 7 bases. This CDR3 has 15 residues. V gave up 6 bases and J gave up 0 bases, with 12 bases separating them. CDR1 and CDR2 (germline): MDHEN, SYDVKM. CDR3 DNA sequence: TGTGCCAGCAGACCGGGGGGCCTCTCCTACAATGAGCAGTTCTTC. Amino acids: CASRPGGLSYNEQFF.

This clone was observed a single time. V usage is TRBV10-3 and J usage is TRBJ1-1, with TRBD1 identical over 9 bases. There are 16 residues in the CDR3. Trimming at V came to 0 bases and at J to 0 bases, leaving 2 bases not matched to a gene. The germline V gene encodes CDR1 ENHRY and CDR2 SYGVKD. This CDR3 reads CAISESTGGLNTEAFF. The CDR3 region has the DNA TGTGCCATCAGTGAGTCTACAGGGGGCCTGAACACTGAAGCTTTCTTT.

The J gene is TRBJ2-5, the V gene TRBV5-1, with TRBD1 matching over 8 bases. Germline-derived CDR1 and CDR2 are SGHRS and YFSETQ. The CDR3 length is 15 residues. Losses at the gene ends were 1 base for V and 4 bases for J; bases not matched to a gene: 6. The CDR3 DNA is TGCGCCAGCAGCTTGCCCACAGGGGGACGAGAGACCCAGTACTTC. This sequence encodes CASSLPTGGRETQYF.

J is TRBJ2-3 and V is TRBV19; 8 nucleotides align to TRBD2. The V segment lost 4 bases and the J segment 4 bases; nucleotides outside the gene matches: 7. The CDR3 is 15 amino acids. Germline CDR1 LNHDA, CDR2 SQIVND (reference sequence). CDR3 sequence: CASSTGTLAADTQYF. CDR3 nucleotides: TGTGCCAGTAGTACCGGGACACTAGCGGCAGATACGCAGTATTTT.

This chain connects TRBV10-3 to TRBJ1-4; 8 bases agree with TRBD1. This CDR3 contains 16 residues. With V trimmed by 5 bases and J by 0 bases, 5 bases remained unmatched. Germline assignment: CDR1 ENHRY and CDR2 SYGVKD. CDR3 DNA sequence: TGTGCCATCAGTAAGGACAGGGACGCAACTAATGAAAAACTGTTTTTT. It encodes CAISKDRDATNEKLFF.

The rearrangement joins TRBV28 to TRBJ1-6; weak D call: TRBD1 (5 bases). The CDR3 extends over 15 amino acids. Germline V gene lookup returns CDR1 MDHEN and CDR2 SYDVKM. Trimming took off 7 bases at V and 8 bases at J, with 18 bases between the two ends. The CDR3 DNA reads as TGTGCCAGCACCGCCAGGGCGGGGGTTTATTCACCCCTCCACTTT. Its protein is CASTARAGVYSPLHF.

A few counts support this clone. The chain is built from TRBV18 and TRBJ1-2; D unresolved. The CDR3 is 16 residues long. Per the germline V gene, CDR1 is KGHSH and CDR2 is LQKENI. V lost 0 bases and J 1 base, leaving 12 bases between the germline ends. The CDR3 bases are TGTGCCAGCTCACCACCGTCTCTTGGCATTAACTATGGCTACACCTTC. Its protein is CASSPPSLGINYGYTF.

The chain recombines TRBV4-1 with TRBJ1-2; D perhaps matches TRBD1 (5 bases). CDR1 and CDR2 (germline): MGHRA, YSYEKL. Trimming removed 1 base from V and 8 bases from J, with 20 bases in between. The CDR3 covers 16 residues. Written as DNA, the CDR3 is TGCGCCAGCAGCCAAGGTCACACGGGGGGGGTAGGAGGCTACACCTTC. Protein sequence: CASSQGHTGGVGGYTF.

This chain connects TRBV28 to TRBJ1-5, with D unresolved. With 3 bases removed from V and 6 bases from J, the gap between germline ends came to 18 bases. CDR3 length: 16 residues. Germline V gene sequence: CDR1 MDHEN, CDR2 SYDVKM. CDR3 sequence reads: CASSFIAALRGQPQHF. The CDR3 nucleotides are TGTGCCAGCAGTTTTATAGCGGCCCTCCGGGGTCAGCCCCAGCATTTT.

The V and J genes are TRBV6-6 and TRBJ2-3; D is unclear. Trimming took 9 bases from V and 0 from J, leaving 13 bases between them. The CDR3 is 14 amino acids. Germline V gene sequence: CDR1 MNHNY, CDR2 SVGAGI (reference sequence). The CDR3, as DNA: TGTGCCAGTTCCGTCCGTTCTAGCACAGATACGCAGTATTTT. Translating it yields CASSVRSSTDTQYF.

CDR3 bases: TGTGCCAGCAGACCCACAGGGAGCAATCAGCCCCAGCATTTT. The encoded protein is CASRPTGSNQPQHF. The V gene is TRBV6-6, the J gene TRBJ1-5, with D tentatively TRBD1 (6 bases). Germline CDR1 MNHNY, CDR2 SVGAGI (reference sequence). The CDR3 has 14 residues. V dropped 6 bases and J dropped 1 base, with 10 bases sitting between them.

The V call is TRBV29-1, the J call TRBJ1-1; the match to TRBD1 covers 8 bases. In germline, CDR1 is SQVTM, CDR2 ANQGSEA. This CDR3 has 12 amino acids. V lost 6 bases to trimming and J lost 3 bases; unmatched junction nucleotides: 3. CDR3 in DNA: TGCAGCGTCGCACAGGGGGACACTGAAGCTTTCTTT. As protein: CSVAQGDTEAFF.

This chain connects TRBV11-2 to TRBJ1-2; 8 nucleotides agree with TRBD1. This CDR3 is built from 16 residues. The germline V gene has CDR1 SGHAT and CDR2 FQNNGV. With V trimmed by 5 bases and J by 2 bases, 10 bases remained unmatched. The CDR3 spells CASSANAGGGNYGYTF. The DNA of the CDR3 is TGTGCCAGCAGCGCCAATGCAGGGGGCGGAAACTATGGCTACACCTTC.

The rearrangement uses TRBV19 and TRBJ2-2; no firm D call. The CDR3 loop spans 14 amino acids. The germline V gene encodes CDR1 LNHDA and CDR2 SQIVND (reference sequence). Trimming pared 6 bases from V and 3 bases from J, leaving 11 bases between. The CDR3 is CASRPRGYTGELFF. CDR3 nucleotides: TGTGCCAGTAGACCAAGAGGATACACCGGGGAGCTGTTTTTT.

The CDR3 loop reads CASSRGPTGANVLTF. The CDR3 DNA sequence: TGTGCCAGCTCACGAGGTCCAACTGGGGCCAACGTCCTGACTTTC. V is TRBV18 and J is TRBJ2-6, with D uncertain. The CDR3 length is 15 residues. The V gene's germline CDR1 is KGHSH and CDR2 LQKENI. The ends were cut back, 4 bases at V and 2 bases at J, with 9 bases in the middle.

This clone showed up just once. V is TRBV11-3 and J is TRBJ1-1, with TRBD1 matching 10 bases. The CDR3 is 15 amino acids. Germline V gene lookup returns CDR1 SGHNT and CDR2 YENEEA. V gave up 3 bases and J gave up 3 bases; unmatched junction bases: 4. Written as DNA, the CDR3 is TGTGCCAGCAGCTTCGGGACAGGGGAGGACACTGAAGCTTTCTTT. It is translated as CASSFGTGEDTEAFF.

The rearrangement uses TRBV9 and TRBJ2-1; D might be TRBD1 (5 bases). Trimming cost V 0 bases and J 5 bases, with 9 bases left between them. The CDR3 totals 14 residues. Germline-derived CDR1 and CDR2 are SGDLS and YYNGEE. In nucleotides, the CDR3 is TGTGCCAGCAGCGTAGGGGGCGAGGACAATGAGCAGTTCTTC. Its protein is CASSVGGEDNEQFF.

The rearrangement links TRBV18 to TRBJ1-1, with D uncertain. Trimming took 2 bases from V and 1 from J, leaving 5 bases between them. CDR1 is KGHSH and CDR2 is LQKENI in the germline V gene. This CDR3 has 13 amino acids. The CDR3 loop reads CASSPVRNTEAFF. The CDR3 nucleotides are TGTGCCAGCTCACCAGTCAGGAACACTGAAGCTTTCTTT. The entire variable domain, with the rest obtained from reference TRBV18 and TRBJ1-1, is as follows: NAGVMQNPRHLVRRRGQEARLRCSPMKGHSHVYWYRQLPEEGLKFMVYLQKENIIDESGMPKERFSAEFPKEGPSILRIQQVVRGDSAAYFCASSPVRNTEAFFGQGTRLTVV.

The J gene is TRBJ1-2, the V gene TRBV6-5; 7 nucleotides match TRBD1. The germline V gene encodes CDR1 MNHEY and CDR2 SVGAGI. There are 14 residues in the CDR3. The V and J ends lost 2 bases and 4 bases, in that order; junction bases with no gene match: 4. The CDR3 sequence: CASSYLGQIYGYTF. DNA for the CDR3: TGTGCCAGCAGTTACCTGGGACAGATCTATGGCTACACCTTC.